These 29 T cell receptor beta chains were all obtained from the same sample, sequenced in a study of blood T cells in healthy people across ages. Next came a second PCR, run for roughly 6 to 11 cycles, which used a sample-barcoded 5' primer along with a J-beta primer mix. Each CDR3 protein gets one entry after TCRdb re-called the 5' RACE reads with MiXCR. The profile shows around 850,000 distinct CDR3 sequences, roughly 34% of them singletons. Sequenced: blood. The receptors here all came from a man aged 18 to 29 in good health.

This clonotype was seen a handful of times. The chain carries TRBV4-3 and TRBJ2-1; D unresolved. Germline V gives CDR1 LGHNA, CDR2 YSLEER. The CDR3 is made up of 15 amino acids. Trimming shortened V by 0 bases and J by 8 bases, and 14 bases separated the two germline ends. This CDR3 reads CASSQDWAVDYEQFF. The CDR3 DNA reads TGCGCCAGCAGCCAAGATTGGGCAGTAGATTATGAGCAGTTCTTC.

This CDR3 reads CASSPGTSGGYLGELFF. The CDR3 DNA is TGTGCCAGCAGTCCCGGGACTAGCGGGGGTTATCTCGGGGAGCTGTTTTTT. The rearrangement uses TRBV12-3 or TRBV12-4 and TRBJ2-2; 14 positions agree with TRBD2. This CDR3 has 17 amino acids. The V and J ends lost 5 bases and 7 bases, in that order; junction bases with no gene match: 9.

This clonotype was counted only a few times. This clone may be a read error of a much larger clone one base away. This chain connects TRBV5-1 to TRBJ2-7; D might be TRBD1 (6 bases). Near its end, the DNA agrees better with TRBJ2-5, so the J call may be wrong. This CDR3 has 15 amino acids. Germline CDR1 SGHRS, CDR2 YFSETQ. The CDR3 nucleotides are TGCGCCAGCAGCTTGGCCGGGACACAAGAGGAGACCCAGTACTTC. It encodes CASSLAGTQEETQYF.

The chain links TRBV7-3 to TRBJ2-6; the D gene is possibly TRBD1 (6 bases). Between the trimmed V and J ends, which lost 6 bases and 0 bases, there was a span of 9 bases. In germline, CDR1 is SGHTA, CDR2 FQGTGA. The CDR3 spans 15 residues. The CDR3 bases are TGTGCCAGCAGAGGGACAACCTCTGGGGCCAACGTCCTGACTTTC. Translation gives CASRGTTSGANVLTF.

This clonotype was recorded at least ten times. The V and J genes are TRBV27 and TRBJ2-7; D might be TRBD1 (8 bases). The germline gives CDR1 MNHEY, CDR2 SMNVEV (reference sequence). V was pared by 4 bases and J by 2 bases, with 21 bases between. The CDR3 sequence is 17 residues long. CDR3 protein: CASSSPLGGTGTYEQYF. The CDR3 DNA is TGTGCCAGCAGTTCCCCGTTGGGAGGGACAGGCACCTACGAGCAGTACTTC.

The chain couples TRBV4-3 to TRBJ1-2; D is ambiguous. In germline, CDR1 is LGHNA, CDR2 YSLEER. Trimming left V 0 bases short and J 7 bases short, with 6 bases between. The CDR3 contains 12 residues. Here the CDR3 DNA reads TGCGCCAGCAGCCAAGATGCGGGTGGCTACACCTTC. This encodes CASSQDAGGYTF.

There are many counts of this clonotype. This chain uses TRBV6-6 with TRBJ2-3; D unresolved. The germline V gene encodes CDR1 MNHNY and CDR2 SVGAGI (reference sequence). The length of the CDR3 is 12 residues. The V gene lost 6 bases and the J gene lost 1 base, with 5 bases spanning the gap. CDR3 sequence reads: CASRQGTDTQYF. CDR3 coding DNA: TGTGCCAGCAGACAAGGCACAGATACGCAGTATTTT.

The CDR3 here is CASGRTGGNSNQPQHF. CDR3 bases: TGCGCCAGCGGCCGAACCGGGGGGAATAGCAATCAGCCCCAGCATTTT. The chain combines TRBV4-1 with TRBJ1-5, with a weak D call TRBD1 (5 bases). Germline-derived CDR1 and CDR2 are MGHRA and YSYEKL. CDR3 length equals 16 residues. V shed 8 bases and J shed 0 bases, with 17 bases lying between them.

The V and J genes are TRBV2 and TRBJ2-3; 12 nucleotides align to TRBD2. Germline loops: CDR1 SNHLY, CDR2 FYNNEI. The junction had 6 bases not matched to a gene; V was cut back by 7 bases and J by 4 bases. This CDR3 is built from 15 residues. CDR3 coding DNA: TGTGCCAGCACAGCTAGCGGGGGGGCCCCAGATACGCAGTATTTT. This gives the protein CASTASGGAPDTQYF.

This clonotype was seen a handful of times. One base away lies a much larger clone, so this may be a sequencing read error. V is TRBV5-1 and J is TRBJ2-1, with D perhaps given as TRBD1 or TRBD2 (6 bases each). CDR1 is SGHRS, CDR2 YFSETQ, per germline. This CDR3 is 14 amino acids long. For the CDR3, the DNA is TGCGCCAGCAGCTTAGGAGGGGGTGACAATGAGCGGTTCTTC. This encodes CASSLGGGDNERFF. Using reference TRBV5-1 and TRBJ2-1 for the parts outside the CDR3, the full variable domain is KAGVTQTPRYLIKTRGQQVTLSCSPISGHRSVSWYQQTPGQGLQFLFEYFSETQRNKGNFPGRFSGRQFSNSRSEMNVSTLELGDSALYLCASSLGGGDNERFFGPGTRLTVL.

This clonotype appeared a few times. V and J are TRBV21-1 and TRBJ2-1. TRBV21-1 is labeled a pseudogene. CDR3 length: 14 amino acids. CDR3: CASSFAIGECEQFF. CDR3 sequence (DNA): TGTGCCAGCAGCTTCGCGATTGGAGAATGTGAGCAGTTCTTC.

This clonotype appeared a single time. A much larger clone differs by one base, so this may be a read error. The genes are TRBV2 and TRBJ2-1, with 10 bases lining up with TRBD1. This CDR3 region has 15 residues. Germline V gene data show CDR1 as SNHLY and CDR2 as FYNNEI. CDR3: CASSEGTGAYNERFF. In DNA form, the CDR3 reads TGTGCCAGCAGTGAGGGGACAGGGGCCTACAATGAGCGGTTCTTC.

The CDR3 protein is CASSLSGTALYGYTF. For the CDR3, the DNA is TGTGCCAGCAGTCTGTCCGGGACGGCACTCTATGGCTACACCTTC. The chain is built from TRBV12-3 or TRBV12-4 and TRBJ1-2; a possible D gene is TRBD1 (5 bases). The CDR3 spans 15 residues. With 5 bases removed from V and 4 bases from J, the gap between germline ends came to 17 bases.

In this sample, this clonotype turned up many times. The V gene is TRBV29-1, the J gene TRBJ2-7, with 12 bases lining up with TRBD2. Germline-derived CDR1 and CDR2 are SQVTM and ANQGSEA. The CDR3 is 16 amino acids. V was pared by 7 bases and J by 4 bases, with 14 bases of the junction left unmatched. CDR3 sequence: CSASSRATSGGYEQYF. The CDR3 nucleotides read TGCAGCGCCTCAAGTCGGGCGACTAGCGGGGGTTACGAGCAGTACTTC.

V gene TRBV7-3 combines with J gene TRBJ2-7; tentative D call: TRBD1 (6 bases). This CDR3 is 17 amino acids long. With 4 bases removed from V and 3 bases from J, the gap between germline ends came to 22 bases. Germline loops: CDR1 SGHTA, CDR2 FQGTGA. The CDR3: CASSSLAGTRVNYEQYF. CDR3 DNA: TGTGCCAGCAGCTCATTAGCCGGGACAAGGGTAAACTACGAGCAGTACTTC.

The genes are TRBV5-1 and TRBJ2-3; D gene uncertain. CDR3 length equals 15 residues. Trimming shortened V by 0 bases and J by 4 bases, and 12 bases separated the two germline ends. Germline V gene lookup returns CDR1 SGHRS and CDR2 YFSETQ. The CDR3 DNA reads as TGCGCCAGCAGCTTGGTAGTGACCACCCCAGATACGCAGTATTTT. Amino acid sequence: CASSLVVTTPDTQYF.

Details on this clonotype: This may be a read error: a much more frequent sequence differs by one nucleotide. The chain recombines TRBV12-3 or TRBV12-4 with TRBJ1-6; D remains unclear. The length of the CDR3 is 13 residues. The CDR3 loop is CANSPARDSPLHF. The CDR3, as DNA: TGTGCCAACAGTCCTGCGAGGGATTCACCCCTCCACTTT.

The chain couples TRBV5-4 to TRBJ1-1; no clear D gene. The length of the CDR3 is 14 residues. The V end was cut by 4 bases, the J end by 1 base, with 11 bases between. CDR1 and CDR2 (germline): SGHNT, YYREEE (reference sequence). The CDR3 loop is CASSRLYGNTEAFF. CDR3 in DNA: TGTGCCAGCAGCCGTCTTTATGGGAACACTGAAGCTTTCTTT.

The chain recombines TRBV27 with TRBJ2-3; 11 bases are shared with TRBD2. V gave up 5 bases and J gave up 3 bases; unmatched junction bases: 10. Germline V gene lookup returns CDR1 MNHEY and CDR2 SMNVEV (reference sequence). The CDR3 covers 17 residues. This chain's CDR3 is CASSKTHTSGGTDTQYF. CDR3 nucleotides: TGTGCCAGCAGTAAAACCCACACTAGCGGGGGAACAGATACGCAGTATTTT.

The table lists this clonotype with a few counts. The chain carries TRBV6-5 and TRBJ2-1; unclear D gene. The CDR3 spans 12 residues. The V gene's germline CDR1 is MNHEY and CDR2 SVGAGI. V was cut by 2 bases and J by 6 bases, with 5 bases left in between. The CDR3, as DNA: TGTGCCAGCAGTTACAGGGCCAATGAGCAGTTCTTC. Translating it yields CASSYRANEQFF.

This clonotype has only a few counts. CDR3 loop: CASSPGAGNEKLFF. The CDR3 region has the DNA TGCGCCAGCAGTCCGGGGGCAGGAAATGAAAAACTGTTTTTT. The chain joins TRBV5-1 to TRBJ1-4, with a possible D match to TRBD1 (6 bases). With 5 bases removed from V and 5 bases from J, the gap between germline ends came to 13 bases. Germline CDR1 reads SGHRS; CDR2 reads YFSETQ. The CDR3 loop spans 14 amino acids. Together with reference TRBV5-1 and TRBJ1-4, the CDR3 gives the full variable domain: KAGVTQTPRYLIKTRGQQVTLSCSPISGHRSVSWYQQTPGQGLQFLFEYFSETQRNKGNFPGRFSGRQFSNSRSEMNVSTLELGDSALYLCASSPGAGNEKLFFGSGTQLSVL.

There are many counts of this clonotype. The chain's CDR3 is CAWSEQGDYEQYF. Written as DNA, the CDR3 is TGTGCCTGGAGTGAACAGGGGGACTACGAGCAGTACTTC. The chain links TRBV30 to TRBJ2-7; TRBD1 agrees at 8 bases. Trimming took 1 base from V and 3 from J; bases not matched to a gene: 2. The CDR3 is 13 amino acids. The V gene's germline CDR1 is GTSNPN and CDR2 SVGIG (reference sequence).

On this clonotype itself: A much bigger clone sits one base away, suggesting this may be a read error. J is TRBJ1-2 and V is TRBV6-5, with D maybe TRBD1 (6 bases). This CDR3 has 13 amino acids. From germline, CDR1 is MNHEY and CDR2 SVGAGI. V was cut by 6 bases and J by 2 bases, with 10 bases left in between. The CDR3 loop is CASRGDNNYGYTF. The CDR3, as DNA: TGTGCCAGCAGGGGGGACAACAACTATGGCTACACCTTC.

The chain employs TRBV11-2 and TRBJ1-4; TRBD1 might be the D (5 bases). Germline CDR1 is SGHAT and CDR2 is FQNNGV. The CDR3 has 14 residues. The V and J ends lost 1 base and 5 bases respectively, with 8 bases between them. CDR3 sequence (DNA): TGTGCCAGCAGCTTAGTAGGGGAGAATGAAAAACTGTTTTTT. Protein: CASSLVGENEKLFF. Together with reference TRBV11-2 and TRBJ1-4, the CDR3 gives the full variable domain: EAGVAQSPRYKIIEKRQSVAFWCNPISGHATLYWYQQILGQGPKLLIQFQNNGVVDDSQLPKDRFSAERLKGVDSTLKIQPAKLEDSAVYLCASSLVGENEKLFFGSGTQLSVL.

As for this clonotype: This may stem from a read error, because a much larger clone lies one nucleotide away. This chain links TRBV12-5 with TRBJ2-1; D ambiguous. V was shortened by 1 base and J by 10 bases, with 2 bases between the two germline ends. CDR1 and CDR2 from the germline V gene are LGHNT and FRNRAP. The CDR3 is 10 amino acids. CDR3 amino acids: CASGLGEQFF. The DNA of the CDR3 is TGTGCTAGTGGTTTGGGAGAGCAGTTCTTC. Based on the CDR3 plus reference TRBV12-5 and TRBJ2-1, the full variable domain is DARVTQTPRHKVTEMGQEVTMRCQPILGHNTVFWYRQTMMQGLELLAYFRNRAPLDDSGMPKDRFSAEMPDATLATLKIQPSEPRDSAVYFCASGLGEQFFGPGTRLTVL.

In its sample, this clonotype was seen a few times. The chain links TRBV20-1 to TRBJ1-6, with 7 bases aligning to TRBD1. The CDR3 sequence is 15 residues long. The germline V gene encodes CDR1 DFQATT and CDR2 SNEGSKA (reference sequence). The J segment lost 5 bases and the V segment lost 3 bases, leaving 7 bases of the junction unmatched. CDR3 nucleotides: TGCAGTGCTAGGGAGGGACAGAGGGATAATTCACCCCTCCACTTT. This gives the protein CSAREGQRDNSPLHF.

The chain combines TRBV4-3 with TRBJ1-6; 7 nucleotides line up with TRBD1. This CDR3 contains 15 residues. Germline CDR1 is LGHNA and CDR2 is YSLEER. The J segment lost 8 bases and the V segment lost 3 bases, leaving 7 bases of the junction unmatched. The CDR3 DNA is TGCGCCAGCAGCCACCAGACAGGGAGGGATTCACCCCTCCACTTT. Protein: CASSHQTGRDSPLHF.

There are a few counts of this clonotype. The CDR3 protein is CASNEDRVSRNQPQHF. Here the CDR3 DNA reads TGTGCCAGCAACGAGGACAGGGTCTCTCGCAATCAGCCCCAGCATTTT. The chain recombines TRBV3-1 with TRBJ1-5; the match to TRBD1 covers 8 bases. J lost 2 bases, V lost 7 bases, and 10 bases had no gene match. Germline CDR1 LGHDT, CDR2 YNNKEL (reference sequence). The CDR3 loop spans 16 amino acids.

V and J are TRBV4-3 and TRBJ1-2; D uncertain. The CDR3 is 14 amino acids. Trimming stripped 0 bases from V and 8 bases from J, with 13 bases between. Germline V lookup: CDR1 LGHNA, CDR2 YSLEER. CDR3 nucleotide sequence: TGCGCCAGCAGCCAAGATCTTGTGTCGGGCGGCTACACCTTC. It translates to CASSQDLVSGGYTF.